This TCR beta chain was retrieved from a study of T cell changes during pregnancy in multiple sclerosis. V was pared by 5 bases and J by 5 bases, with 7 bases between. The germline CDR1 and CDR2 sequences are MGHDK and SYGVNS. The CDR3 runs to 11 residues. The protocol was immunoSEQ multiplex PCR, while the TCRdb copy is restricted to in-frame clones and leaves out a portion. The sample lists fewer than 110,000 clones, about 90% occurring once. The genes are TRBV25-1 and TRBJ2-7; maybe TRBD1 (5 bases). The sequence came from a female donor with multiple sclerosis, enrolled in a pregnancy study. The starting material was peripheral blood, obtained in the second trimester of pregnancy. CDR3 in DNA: TGTGCCAGCAGTCCAGGGAACGAGCAGTACTTC. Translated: CASSPGNEQYF.